This T cell receptor beta chain was identified in a study of identical twins. Whole-study findings and limits: Invariant MAIT and iNKT cells could partly confound zero-insertion analyses.

A remark on this clonotype: Its antigen remains unknown.

MiXCR, applied by TCRdb to the 5' RACE reads, yields one record per CDR3 protein. Of 250,000 or so distinct CDR3 sequences listed, about 7% are singletons. This sample also belongs to another study, concerning yellow fever vaccine responses in identical twins.

The sequence came from a woman between 18 and 29 years old in good health. Specimen: memory (CD45RO+) T cells sorted from blood.

The CDR3 sequence is CASSPSLLGREDGYTF. CDR3 coding DNA: TGTGCCAGCAGCCCCTCTTTGTTGGGGAGGGAAGATGGCTACACCTTC. The chain joins TRBV9 to TRBJ1-2; D is unresolved. Trimming left V 4 bases short and J 6 bases short, with 22 bases between. The CDR3 totals 16 residues. Per germline, CDR1 SGDLS and CDR2 YYNGEE.